Following are 5 T cell receptor beta chains from one sample sequenced in a study of T cell repertoires in cytomegalovirus infection. Each CDR3 protein is one row after TCRdb ran MiXCR on the reads. Here the sample spans a few hundred thousand distinct CDR3 sequences, around 15% being singletons. What was sequenced was CD8+ T cells from PBMCs. The receptors come from a human donor in good health (CMV status not recorded). Some clones in this sample may be carry-over from other donors' samples.

This clonotype was counted only a few times. The J gene is TRBJ1-1, the V gene TRBV12-3 or TRBV12-4; a weak D match, TRBD1 (5 bases). The CDR3 is 14 amino acids. Trimming left V 3 bases short and J 4 bases short, with 12 bases between. The CDR3 protein is CASSFGGTGTEAFF. The CDR3 DNA is TGTGCCAGCAGTTTCGGGGGTACGGGCACTGAAGCTTTCTTT.

CDR3 residues: CASSVRGYSYNEQFF. DNA of the CDR3: TGTGCCAGCAGCGTGAGGGGGTACTCCTACAATGAGCAGTTCTTC. The chain uses TRBV27 and TRBJ2-1; tentatively, D is TRBD1 (6 bases). V dropped 6 bases and J dropped 0 bases, with 12 bases sitting between them. Germline values: CDR1 MNHEY, CDR2 SMNVEV (reference sequence). The CDR3 totals 15 residues.

The chain uses TRBV20-1 and TRBJ2-6, with D maybe TRBD2 (7 bases). This CDR3 region has 17 residues. CDR1 DFQATT and CDR2 SNEGSKA come from the germline V gene (reference sequence). V was trimmed by 4 bases and J by 0 bases, leaving 16 bases between them. The CDR3 is CSAKNAGASSGANVLTF. The CDR3 DNA follows: TGCAGTGCTAAAAACGCGGGGGCCAGCTCTGGGGCCAACGTCCTGACTTTC.

The gene calls are TRBV20-1 and TRBJ1-6; a possible D gene is TRBD1 (6 bases). This CDR3 is built from 14 residues. The V end was cut by 6 bases, the J end by 10 bases, with 19 bases between. Germline V gives CDR1 DFQATT, CDR2 SNEGSKA (reference sequence). The CDR3 coding sequence is TGCAGTGCGGGGCCGACAGGAATTAGCTCACCCCTCCACTTT. Its translation is CSAGPTGISSPLHF.

This clonotype was observed a handful of times. This chain links TRBV6-6 with TRBJ2-7; 12 bases agree with TRBD2. Germline V CDR1 and CDR2: MNHNY, SVGAGI (reference sequence). The CDR3 totals 17 residues. J was trimmed by 0 bases and V by 0 bases; bases with no gene match: 3. The CDR3 protein is CASSYSTSGGVSYEQYF. DNA of the CDR3: TGTGCCAGCAGTTACTCGACTAGCGGGGGTGTCTCCTACGAGCAGTACTTC.